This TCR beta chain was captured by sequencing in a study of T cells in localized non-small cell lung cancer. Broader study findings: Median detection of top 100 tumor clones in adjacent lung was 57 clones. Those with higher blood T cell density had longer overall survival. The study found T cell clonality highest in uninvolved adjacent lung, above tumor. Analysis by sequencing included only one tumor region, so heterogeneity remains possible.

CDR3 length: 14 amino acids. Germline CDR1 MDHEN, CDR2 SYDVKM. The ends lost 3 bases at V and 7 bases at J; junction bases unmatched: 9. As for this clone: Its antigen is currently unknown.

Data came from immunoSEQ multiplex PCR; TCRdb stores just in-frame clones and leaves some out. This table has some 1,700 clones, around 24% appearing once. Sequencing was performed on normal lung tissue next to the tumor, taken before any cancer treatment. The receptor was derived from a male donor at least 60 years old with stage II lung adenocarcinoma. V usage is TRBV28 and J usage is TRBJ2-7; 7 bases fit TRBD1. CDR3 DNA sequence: TGTGCCAGCAGTTTGACTGTTCCCAGGGGGGAGCAGTACTTC. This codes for CASSLTVPRGEQYF.